A single count supports the clone carrying this T cell receptor beta chain. At one end, the junction sequence differs from germline, possibly due to a read error. The source of the sample is a study of blood T cell repertoires in COVID-19. Study-level information: Nucleic acid was either cDNA or gDNA, and it came from T cells, B-cell-depleted T cells, or PBMCs.

The CDR3 runs 10 residues. Germline V gives CDR1 MDHEN, CDR2 SYDVKM. Methods used by the authors: Estimation of nucleated cell counts was performed using reference gene primer amplification. Generated by immunoSEQ multiplex PCR, the TCRdb table keeps only in-frame clones and is missing some. V and J calls and clone size are those listed in that table; D and trimming were worked out from the DNA. The data hold about 61,000 clones, with approximately 79% observed a single time. The sequence came from a woman in her 70s with acute or convalescent COVID-19. The chain uses TRBV28 and TRBJ1-1, with D uncertain. Sequencing was done on a sample of peripheral blood. CDR3 coding DNA: TGTGCCAGCGGACGCCCCCAGCCGGGATTT. It yields the protein CASGRPQPGF.